Below are 20 T cell receptor beta chains sequenced from a single sample in a study of monozygotic twins with inflammatory bowel disease. TCRdb re-called the 5' RACE reads and gives one entry per CDR3 protein, without DNA. This table lists a few hundred thousand distinct CDR3 sequences. The specimen was blood. Receptors were obtained from a human donor with ulcerative colitis or Crohn's disease, or a healthy co-twin of an affected twin (not recorded which).

The V gene is TRBV20-1, the J gene TRBJ2-7; checking the TCRdb D call of TRBD2 is not possible without DNA. CDR3 length: 14 amino acids. CDR1 DFQATT and CDR2 SNEGSKA come from the germline V gene (reference sequence). CDR3 sequence: CSARRGINSYEQYF.

The rearrangement uses TRBV6-5 and TRBJ2-1; the TRBD2 assignment by TCRdb is unverifiable without DNA. Germline CDR1 MNHEY, CDR2 SVGAGI. This CDR3 comprises 16 residues. The CDR3 region is CASSYEGSGAYNEQFF.

CDR3 region: CASRSRGSSYNEQFF. The chain links TRBV7-9 to TRBJ2-1; TCRdb lists TRBD1, though no DNA is available to test this call. CDR3 length: 15 amino acids. In germline, CDR1 is SEHNR, CDR2 FQNEAQ (reference sequence).

This chain connects TRBV6-2 or TRBV6-3 to TRBJ2-7; the D call of TRBD1 rests on TCRdb alone, since no DNA is present to check it. Per the germline V gene, CDR1 is MNHEY and CDR2 is SVGEGT. The CDR3 runs 15 residues. This chain's CDR3 is CASSYSEVTGREQYF.

The V gene is TRBV27, the J gene TRBJ2-3; TCRdb designates TRBD1, a call that cannot be tested without DNA. Germline values: CDR1 MNHEY, CDR2 SMNVEV (reference sequence). This CDR3 contains 13 residues. The CDR3 reads CASRDGSTDTQYF.

The chain is built from TRBV6-1 and TRBJ2-1. The length of the CDR3 is 13 residues. Germline lookup yields CDR1 MNHNS and CDR2 SASEGT. The CDR3 protein is CASKEGSYNEQFF.

The rearrangement joins TRBV20-1 to TRBJ1-3. The germline CDR1 and CDR2 sequences are DFQATT and SNEGSKA (reference sequence). This CDR3 is built from 12 residues. The CDR3 region is CSAGQEPNTIYF.

The J gene is TRBJ2-2, the V gene TRBV4-1. The CDR3 has 14 residues. CDR1 is MGHRA, CDR2 YSYEKL, per germline. CDR3 protein: CASSHSENTGELFF.

CDR3 region: CASSFRSQGSYEQYF. The chain carries TRBV5-5 and TRBJ2-7; the D gene TCRdb calls, TRBD1, cannot be checked with no DNA. Germline CDR1 SGHKS, CDR2 YYEKEE (reference sequence). The CDR3 covers 15 residues.

CDR3 loop: CATHSTDTQYF. V gene TRBV7-2 combines with J gene TRBJ2-3. The CDR3 loop spans 11 amino acids. In germline, CDR1 is SGHTA, CDR2 FQGNSA.

The gene calls are TRBV18 and TRBJ1-4; TCRdb gives TRBD1 as the D gene, but with no DNA this cannot be confirmed. Germline CDR1 KGHSH, CDR2 LQKENI. The CDR3 contains 16 residues. The CDR3 protein is CASSPLTGTGNEKLFF. The full variable domain, rest sourced from reference TRBV18 and TRBJ1-4, is NAGVMQNPRHLVRRRGQEARLRCSPMKGHSHVYWYRQLPEEGLKFMVYLQKENIIDESGMPKERFSAEFPKEGPSILRIQQVVRGDSAAYFCASSPLTGTGNEKLFFGSGTQLSVL.

CDR3 sequence: CASSSGAGPIYGYTF. The gene calls are TRBV7-3 and TRBJ1-2. Germline V gene lookup returns CDR1 SGHTA and CDR2 FQGTGA. The CDR3 is made up of 15 amino acids.

This rearrangement joins TRBV25-1 to TRBJ2-7; absent DNA, TCRdb's TRBD2 call cannot be checked. CDR1 is MGHDK, CDR2 SYGVNS, per germline. The CDR3 runs 15 residues. The CDR3 protein is CASSEWQGIVEEQYF.

The chain has TRBV25-1 and TRBJ2-2. The CDR3 is 14 residues long. CDR1 is MGHDK and CDR2 is SYGVNS in the germline V gene. The CDR3 region is CASSEVANTGELFF.

This rearrangement joins TRBV7-9 to TRBJ2-1. The CDR3 is made up of 13 amino acids. Germline assignment: CDR1 SEHNR and CDR2 FQNEAQ (reference sequence). The CDR3 reads CASSRLPDNEQFF.

This chain links TRBV12-3 or TRBV12-4 with TRBJ1-1. The CDR3 has 13 residues. CDR3 sequence reads: CASTRQQNTEAFF.

This chain links TRBV15 with TRBJ1-5. Germline CDR1 and CDR2: LNHNV and YYDKDF (reference sequence). CDR3 length: 15 residues. The CDR3 sequence is CATSRDLKGGQPQHF.

The CDR3: CASSPRAGLNTEAFF. The V call is TRBV7-2, the J call TRBJ1-1. The germline V gene encodes CDR1 SGHTA and CDR2 FQGNSA. The length of the CDR3 is 15 residues. The whole variable domain, filled in from reference TRBV7-2 and TRBJ1-1, reads GAGVSQSPSNKVTEKGKDVELRCDPISGHTALYWYRQSLGQGLEFLIYFQGNSAPDKSGLPSDRFSAERTGGSVSTLTIQRTQQEDSAVYLCASSPRAGLNTEAFFGQGTRLTVV.

The chain is built from TRBV6-1 and TRBJ1-1; no DNA is available, so the TRBD1 call from TCRdb remains unchecked. The CDR3 contains 14 residues. Looked up from germline, CDR1 is MNHNS and CDR2 is SASEGT. The chain's CDR3 is CASIVQGAITEAFF.

The chain employs TRBV5-1 and TRBJ2-3. This CDR3 contains 16 residues. Looked up from germline, CDR1 is SGHRS and CDR2 is YFSETQ. Here the CDR3 reads CASSPKASAVTDTQYF. Filled out from reference TRBV5-1 and TRBJ2-3, the complete variable domain reads KAGVTQTPRYLIKTRGQQVTLSCSPISGHRSVSWYQQTPGQGLQFLFEYFSETQRNKGNFPGRFSGRQFSNSRSEMNVSTLELGDSALYLCASSPKASAVTDTQYFGPGTRLTVL.